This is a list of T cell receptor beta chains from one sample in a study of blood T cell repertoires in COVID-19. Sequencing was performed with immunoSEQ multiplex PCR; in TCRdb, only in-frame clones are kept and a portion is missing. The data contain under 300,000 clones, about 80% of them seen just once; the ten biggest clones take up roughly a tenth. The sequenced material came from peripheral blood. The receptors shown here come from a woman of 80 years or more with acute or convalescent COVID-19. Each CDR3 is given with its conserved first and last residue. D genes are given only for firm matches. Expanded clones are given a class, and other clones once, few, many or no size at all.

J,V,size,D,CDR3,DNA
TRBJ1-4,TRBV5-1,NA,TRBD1,CASSLNRGAREKLFF,TGCGCCAGCAGCTTGAACAGGGGGGCGCGGGAAAAACTGTTTTTT
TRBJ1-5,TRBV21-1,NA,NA,CASLTPGQGASGNQPQHF,TGTGCCAGCCTTACCCCGGGACAGGGGGCTTCGGGCAATCAGCCCCAGCATTTT
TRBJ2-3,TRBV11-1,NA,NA,CASSLALGATDTQYF,TGTGCCAGCAGCTTAGCGCTGGGGGCCACAGATACGCAGTATTTT
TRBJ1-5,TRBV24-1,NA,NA,CATSDLPPGGQPQHF,TGTGCCACCAGTGATCTTCCTCCCGGAGGTCAGCCCCAGCATTTT
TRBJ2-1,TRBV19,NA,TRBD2,CASSMGLAAWNEQFF,TGTGCCAGTAGTATGGGTCTAGCGGCTTGGAATGAGCAGTTCTTC
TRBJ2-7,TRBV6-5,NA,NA,CASTSGGASYEQYF,TGTGCCAGCACCAGTGGGGGGGCCTCCTACGAGCAGTACTTC
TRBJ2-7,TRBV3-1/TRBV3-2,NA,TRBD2,CASSPRGSGARGEQYF,TGTGCCAGCAGCCCCCGAGGTAGCGGGGCCAGGGGAGAGCAGTACTTC
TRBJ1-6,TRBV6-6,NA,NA,CASRRTRVSSYNSPLHF,TGTGCCAGCAGACGAACCCGCGTTAGCTCCTATAATTCACCCCTCCACTTT
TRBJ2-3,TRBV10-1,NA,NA,CASSESRIGQYF,TGCGCCAGCAGTGAGTCCAGGATTGGCCAGTATTTT
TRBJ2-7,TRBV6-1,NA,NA,CASSEVSRGNNEQYF,TGTGCCAGCAGTGAAGTTTCCAGGGGTAACAACGAGCAGTACTTC
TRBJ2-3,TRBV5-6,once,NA,CASSFRADTQYF,TGTGCCAGCAGCTTTCGGGCAGATACGCAGTATTTT
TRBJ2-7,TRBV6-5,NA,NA,CASSKIQLSSYEQYF,TGTGCCAGCAGTAAAATACAGCTTTCATCCTACGAGCAGTACTTC
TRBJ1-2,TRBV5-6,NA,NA,CASSLGKYGDPALYGYTF,TGTGCCAGCAGCTTGGGGAAGTACGGGGATCCGGCCCTCTATGGCTACACCTTC
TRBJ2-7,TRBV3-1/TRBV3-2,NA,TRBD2,CASSPTSGGVEQYF,TGTGCCAGCAGCCCGACTAGCGGGGGGGTCGAGCAGTACTTC
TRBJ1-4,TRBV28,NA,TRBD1,CASSFQGQTNEKLFF,TGTGCCAGCAGTTTCCAGGGACAGACTAATGAAAAACTGTTTTTT
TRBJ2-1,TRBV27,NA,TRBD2,CASSFWTSGHEQFF,TGTGCCAGCAGTTTTTGGACTAGCGGCCATGAGCAGTTCTTC
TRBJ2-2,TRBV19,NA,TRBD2,CASSTPGGGDTGELFF,TGTGCCAGTAGTACCCCGGGAGGGGGGGACACCGGGGAGCTGTTTTTT
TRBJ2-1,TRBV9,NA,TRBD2,CASSVASGGDNNEQFF,TGTGCCAGCAGCGTAGCTAGCGGGGGGGATAACAATGAGCAGTTCTTC
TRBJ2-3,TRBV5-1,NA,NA,CASSLVPRSTDTQYF,TGCGCCAGCAGCTTGGTGCCGCGGTCCACAGATACGCAGTATTTT
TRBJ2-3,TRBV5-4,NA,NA,CASAGGRQGYLYF,TGTGCCAGCGCCGGAGGGCGCCAGGGTTATCTGTATTTT
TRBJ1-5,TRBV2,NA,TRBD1,CATGTGLNQPQHF,TGTGCCACCGGGACAGGGCTAAATCAGCCCCAGCATTTT
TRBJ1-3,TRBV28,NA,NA,CASNPHDVGRGTIYF,TGTGCCAGCAACCCCCACGACGTGGGTAGAGGCACCATATATTTT
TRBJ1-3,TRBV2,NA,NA,CASSGPGVPSGNTIYF,TGTGCCAGCAGTGGGCCGGGGGTCCCCTCTGGAAACACCATATATTTT
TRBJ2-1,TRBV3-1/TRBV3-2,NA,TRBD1,CASSRQGIYNEQFF,TGTGCCAGCAGTCGACAGGGAATTTACAATGAGCAGTTCTTC